Sequencing of this T cell receptor beta chain was carried out in a study of metastatic and nonmetastatic thyroid tumors. Germline V lookup: CDR1 DFQATT, CDR2 SNEGSKA (reference sequence). This CDR3 contains 15 residues. Through MiXCR, TCRdb re-clonotyped the PCR reads. The table shows fewer than 25,000 clones, with under 25% occurring only once. Thyroid surgery took place with no prior treatment in any patient. V and J are TRBV20-1 and TRBJ2-1, with a possible D match to TRBD2 (5 bases). The sequencing sample was made of blood. This TCR was recovered from a male donor with papillary thyroid cancer or a benign thyroid nodule (not recorded which). Some clones in this sample may be carry-over from other donors' samples. CDR3 nucleotides: TGCAGCCGACCACTTACTGCATACAATCGGAGGGAGCAGTTCTTC. It specifies CSRPLTAYNRREQFF.